These 30 T cell receptor beta chains originate from one sample sequenced in a study of blood T cell repertoires in COVID-19. Profiling relied on immunoSEQ multiplex PCR, and the TCRdb table lists in-frame clones only, not all of them. The profile shows around 30,000 clones, 85% to 90% of them singletons. Specimen: peripheral blood. The origin of the receptors is a man in his 70s with active COVID-19.

This clone appeared a few times. The chain recombines TRBV5-4 with TRBJ2-2, with a weak D call TRBD1 (5 bases). Germline V gene sequence: CDR1 SGHNT, CDR2 YYREEE (reference sequence). Trimming took 2 bases from V and 5 from J, leaving 13 bases between them. The CDR3 covers 15 residues. CDR3 in amino acids: CASSFLQGGTGELFF. The CDR3 DNA follows: TGTGCCAGCAGCTTTCTCCAGGGTGGGACCGGGGAGCTGTTTTTT.

CDR3 nucleotide sequence: TGCGCCAGCAGCAAGGACAGGGGATCCGGAAACACCATATATTTT. Amino acids: CASSKDRGSGNTIYF. The V call is TRBV5-1, the J call TRBJ1-3, with 9 bases matching TRBD1. Trimming took 4 bases from V and 4 from J; bases not matched to a gene: 6. CDR1 is SGHRS, CDR2 YFSETQ, per germline. The CDR3 totals 15 residues. Drawing the rest from reference TRBV5-1 and TRBJ1-3, the complete variable domain is KAGVTQTPRYLIKTRGQQVTLSCSPISGHRSVSWYQQTPGQGLQFLFEYFSETQRNKGNFPGRFSGRQFSNSRSEMNVSTLELGDSALYLCASSKDRGSGNTIYFGEGSWLTVV.

J is TRBJ2-5 and V is TRBV5-1; tentatively, D is TRBD2 (6 bases). Germline V gives CDR1 SGHRS, CDR2 YFSETQ. Trimming pared 0 bases from V and 9 bases from J, leaving 18 bases between. The CDR3 runs to 15 residues. The CDR3 protein is CASSLALEGPTAQYF. In DNA form, the CDR3 reads TGCGCCAGCAGCTTGGCCTTGGAGGGGCCCACGGCCCAGTACTTC.

CDR3 loop: CASSLATATNEKLFF. CDR3 bases: TGTGCCAGCAGCTTAGCTACTGCAACTAATGAAAAACTGTTTTTT. The chain recombines TRBV5-4 with TRBJ1-4; no clear D gene. Trimming removed 2 bases from V and 0 bases from J, with 8 bases in between. Germline V gene sequence: CDR1 SGHNT, CDR2 YYREEE (reference sequence). The CDR3 loop spans 15 amino acids. Based on the CDR3 plus reference TRBV5-4 and TRBJ1-4, the full variable domain is ETGVTQSPTHLIKTRGQQVTLRCSSQSGHNTVSWYQQALGQGPQFIFQYYREEENGRGNFPPRFSGLQFPNYSSELNVNALELDDSALYLCASSLATATNEKLFFGSGTQLSVL.

The chain has TRBV5-4 and TRBJ1-2; 9 bases are shared with TRBD1. J lost 7 bases, V lost 6 bases, and 7 bases had no gene match. The CDR3 extends over 13 amino acids. Germline V gives CDR1 SGHNT, CDR2 YYREEE (reference sequence). Here the CDR3 DNA reads TGTGCCAGCAACCCGGACAGGGGTGGTGGCTACACCTTC. It encodes CASNPDRGGGYTF.

The chain uses TRBV11-2 and TRBJ1-6; D perhaps matches TRBD1 (6 bases). Germline loops: CDR1 SGHAT, CDR2 FQNNGV. The V end lost 5 bases, the J end lost 9 bases, and 17 bases lay between the germline ends. This CDR3 has 15 residues. The CDR3 here is CASSPYSGGASPLHF. CDR3 sequence (DNA): TGTGCCAGCAGCCCCTACTCCGGGGGGGCTTCACCCCTCCACTTT.

V usage is TRBV19 and J usage is TRBJ2-7, with TRBD2 matching over 10 bases. Per the germline V gene, CDR1 is LNHDA and CDR2 is SQIVND (reference sequence). The CDR3 covers 16 residues. The V and J ends lost 4 bases and 3 bases, in that order; junction bases with no gene match: 9. The DNA of the CDR3 is TGTGCCAGTAGTACAAGGACTAGCGGCAATATCTACGAGCAGTACTTC. Residues: CASSTRTSGNIYEQYF.

The V and J genes are TRBV7-9 and TRBJ2-7, with a possible D match to TRBD2 (5 bases). Germline CDR1 SEHNR, CDR2 FQNEAQ (reference sequence). The CDR3 has 13 residues. Trimming pared 5 bases from V and 1 base from J, leaving 9 bases between. The CDR3 bases are TGTGCCAGCAGCCGTCCGGGATCCTACGAGCAGTACTTC. It yields the protein CASSRPGSYEQYF.

The rearrangement uses TRBV2 and TRBJ1-5, with TRBD1 matching over 8 bases. The V gene's germline CDR1 is SNHLY and CDR2 FYNNEI. The trim removed 2 bases at V and 7 bases at J, leaving 1 base unmatched. The CDR3 is made up of 13 amino acids. CDR3 loop: CASSENRGQPQHF. The DNA of the CDR3 is TGTGCCAGCAGTGAAAACAGGGGGCAGCCCCAGCATTTT.

The chain joins TRBV20-1 to TRBJ2-1; no clear D gene. The CDR3 runs to 14 residues. Germline assignment: CDR1 DFQATT and CDR2 SNEGSKA (reference sequence). V dropped 3 bases and J dropped 0 bases, with 9 bases sitting between them. CDR3: CSASPPNSYNEQFF. CDR3 DNA: TGCAGTGCTAGTCCCCCCAACTCCTACAATGAGCAGTTCTTC.

The chain uses TRBV15 and TRBJ1-3, with TRBD1 matching 10 bases. There are 15 residues in the CDR3. V lost 1 base and J lost 8; bases outside the gene matches: 5. CDR1 is LNHNV and CDR2 is YYDKDF in the germline V gene (reference sequence). CDR3 loop: CATSRGRDRGHTIYF. The CDR3 DNA sequence: TGTGCCACCAGCAGAGGGCGGGACAGGGGCCACACCATATATTTT.

This rearrangement joins TRBV5-8 to TRBJ2-2; D might be TRBD2 (6 bases). The CDR3 sequence is 17 residues long. Trimming took off 3 bases at V and 0 bases at J, with 15 bases between the two ends. Germline V gene lookup returns CDR1 SGHTS and CDR2 YDEGEE. As DNA, the CDR3 is TGTGCCAGCAGCTCTACCGGGACTTCCGCGAACACCGGGGAGCTGTTTTTT. It is translated as CASSSTGTSANTGELFF.

The chain is built from TRBV29-1 and TRBJ2-7; 10 nucleotides match TRBD1. In germline, CDR1 is SQVTM, CDR2 ANQGSEA. With V trimmed by 5 bases and J by 0 bases, 1 base remained unmatched. The CDR3 is 13 residues long. The CDR3 region is CSVRDRGSYEQYF. The DNA for the CDR3 is TGCAGCGTTCGGGACAGGGGCTCCTACGAGCAGTACTTC.

V and J are TRBV5-1 and TRBJ2-7; 10 bases match TRBD1. The CDR3 is made up of 17 amino acids. Germline V CDR1 and CDR2: SGHRS, YFSETQ. V lost 3 bases to trimming and J lost 3 bases; unmatched junction nucleotides: 12. CDR3 residues: CASSSGTGAFPVYEQYF. The CDR3 DNA follows: TGCGCCAGCAGCTCCGGGACAGGGGCCTTTCCAGTCTACGAGCAGTACTTC.

This sequence joins TRBV28 and TRBJ2-7, with TRBD1 identical over 7 bases. This CDR3 has 15 amino acids. CDR1 is MDHEN, CDR2 SYDVKM, per germline. V trimming: 5 bases; J trimming: 3 bases; junction bases outside the gene matches: 10. The CDR3 bases are TGTGCCAGCAGTAGACGGACAGGCGCGGTCTACGAGCAGTACTTC. Translating it yields CASSRRTGAVYEQYF.

J is TRBJ2-7 and V is TRBV27; TRBD2 matches 10 bases. The CDR3 contains 16 residues. Per the germline V gene, CDR1 is MNHEY and CDR2 is SMNVEV (reference sequence). Unmatched junction bases numbered 11, after V lost 8 bases and J lost 1 base. The CDR3 nucleotides are TGTGCCAGCGCCCTAGCGGGAGATGTGTTGTCCTACGAGCAGTACTTC. This sequence encodes CASALAGDVLSYEQYF.

The V call is TRBV3-1 (or the pseudogene TRBV3-2), the J call TRBJ2-3, with D perhaps TRBD2 (6 bases). The CDR3 is 16 amino acids. Trimming shortened V by 0 bases and J by 0 bases, and 10 bases separated the two germline ends. Germline CDR1 and CDR2: LGHDT and YNNKEL (reference sequence). CDR3 sequence (DNA): TGTGCCAGCAGCCAAGATCCCAGCGGGAGCACAGATACGCAGTATTTT. Amino acids: CASSQDPSGSTDTQYF.

This chain connects TRBV15 to TRBJ1-4; D uncertain. Germline lookup yields CDR1 LNHNV and CDR2 YYDKDF (reference sequence). This CDR3 contains 15 residues. Trimming stripped 1 base from V and 0 bases from J, with 6 bases between. CDR3 DNA sequence: TGTGCCACCAGCAGAGGATCTACAACTAATGAAAAACTGTTTTTT. Translated, it gives CATSRGSTTNEKLFF. The full variable domain, rest sourced from reference TRBV15 and TRBJ1-4, is DAMVIQNPRYQVTQFGKPVTLSCSQTLNHNVMYWYQQKSSQAPKLLFHYYDKDFNNEADTPDNFQSRRPNTSFCFLDIRSPGLGDTAMYLCATSRGSTTNEKLFFGSGTQLSVL.

This chain connects TRBV7-8 to TRBJ2-1; 10 nucleotides line up with TRBD2. This CDR3 spans 15 amino acids. Germline V gene lookup returns CDR1 SGHVS and CDR2 FQNEAQ. V trimming: 1 base; J trimming: 8 bases; junction bases outside the gene matches: 5. The DNA for the CDR3 is TGTGCCAGCAGCTTAGAACGGACTAGCGGTCATGAGCAGTTCTTC. This codes for CASSLERTSGHEQFF.

V is TRBV25-1 and J is TRBJ2-2; TRBD2 agrees at 8 bases. The V segment lost 1 base and the J segment 3 bases; nucleotides outside the gene matches: 4. This CDR3 is built from 16 residues. Germline values: CDR1 MGHDK, CDR2 SYGVNS. The CDR3 nucleotides read TGTGCCAGCAGTGAATGGGGGACTAGATACACCGGGGAGCTGTTTTTT. This encodes CASSEWGTRYTGELFF.

V and J are TRBV15 and TRBJ2-2; TRBD2 aligns across 7 bases. The CDR3 totals 16 residues. Trimming took 5 bases from V and 6 from J; bases not matched to a gene: 12. Germline CDR1 is LNHNV and CDR2 is YYDKDF (reference sequence). CDR3 DNA: TGTGCCACCAGCCCTCGGACTAGATTAGGTGCCGGGGAGCTGTTTTTT. Translating gives CATSPRTRLGAGELFF.

The rearrangement joins TRBV28 to TRBJ2-7; TRBD2 agrees at 7 bases. This CDR3 region has 14 residues. Germline CDR1 is MDHEN and CDR2 is SYDVKM. V shed 5 bases and J 2 bases; nucleotides not matched to a gene: 6. The CDR3 spells CASSVSGSTYEQYF. CDR3 nucleotides: TGTGCCAGCAGTGTTAGCGGGTCAACCTACGAGCAGTACTTC. Combining the CDR3 with reference TRBV28 and TRBJ2-7 gives the whole variable domain DVKVTQSSRYLVKRTGEKVFLECVQDMDHENMFWYRQDPGLGLRLIYFSYDVKMKEKGDIPEGYSVSREKKERFSLILESASTNQTSMYLCASSVSGSTYEQYFGPGTRLTVT.

In nucleotides, the CDR3 is TGTGCCAGCAGCGTAGGTATTGCGCGCACAGATACGCAGTATTTT. Translated, it gives CASSVGIARTDTQYF. The chain carries TRBV9 and TRBJ2-3, with D unresolved. Germline V gene sequence: CDR1 SGDLS, CDR2 YYNGEE. This CDR3 is built from 15 residues. V shed 0 bases and J shed 1 base, with 9 bases lying between them.

The chain carries TRBV3-1 (or the pseudogene TRBV3-2) and TRBJ1-2, with 11 nucleotides matching TRBD1. The CDR3 has 15 amino acids. Trimming at V came to 2 bases and at J to 8 bases, leaving 7 bases not matched to a gene. Germline lookup yields CDR1 LGHDT and CDR2 YNNKEL (reference sequence). The CDR3 is CASSQLPGQGGGYTF. Written as DNA, the CDR3 is TGTGCCAGCAGCCAACTCCCGGGACAGGGGGGGGGCTACACCTTC.

The chain carries TRBV5-1 and TRBJ2-3, with 9 bases that match TRBD1. Germline CDR1 reads SGHRS; CDR2 reads YFSETQ. The CDR3 is 16 residues long. The ends lost 4 bases at V and 1 base at J; junction bases unmatched: 7. In nucleotides, the CDR3 is TGCGCCAGCAGCAAGCAACAGGGGGCGGGCACAGATACGCAGTATTTT. It encodes CASSKQQGAGTDTQYF.

The chain has TRBV7-9 and TRBJ2-3; 9 bases are shared with TRBD2. Trimming cost V 6 bases and J 2 bases; bases outside gene matches: 3. The CDR3 contains 14 residues. Germline-derived CDR1 and CDR2 are SEHNR and FQNEAQ (reference sequence). In DNA form, the CDR3 reads TGTGCCAGCAGGACTAGCGGCCCCACAGATACGCAGTATTTT. It encodes CASRTSGPTDTQYF.

V and J are TRBV3-1 (or the pseudogene TRBV3-2) and TRBJ1-1, with TRBD1 matching 7 bases. The CDR3 has 15 amino acids. Germline lookup yields CDR1 LGHDT and CDR2 YNNKEL (reference sequence). With V trimmed by 4 bases and J by 1 base, 6 bases remained unmatched. The CDR3 sequence is CASSLSGTENTEAFF. CDR3 coding DNA: TGTGCCAGCAGCCTTTCCGGGACAGAGAACACTGAAGCTTTCTTT.

The V and J genes are TRBV3-1 (or the pseudogene TRBV3-2) and TRBJ2-4; D not certain. The length of the CDR3 is 16 residues. Trimming took 6 bases from V and 0 from J, leaving 15 bases between them. Germline loops: CDR1 LGHDT, CDR2 YNNKEL (reference sequence). In DNA, the CDR3 is TGTGCCAGCAGTTATAATTCACCGGTAGCCAAAAACATTCAGTACTTC. This translates into CASSYNSPVAKNIQYF.

The genes are TRBV10-3 and TRBJ1-1, with D possibly matching TRBD1 (5 bases). Trimming took off 7 bases at V and 1 base at J, with 10 bases between the two ends. This CDR3 contains 13 residues. Per germline, CDR1 ENHRY and CDR2 SYGVKD. The CDR3 sequence is CAIKLGQNTEAFF. Written as DNA, the CDR3 is TGTGCCATCAAACTGGGGCAGAACACTGAAGCTTTCTTT.

The chain combines TRBV30 with TRBJ2-1; 11 bases are a match to TRBD2. This CDR3 spans 15 amino acids. Germline V gene sequence: CDR1 GTSNPN, CDR2 SVGIG (reference sequence). V shed 3 bases, J shed 8 bases, and the junction held 9 bases outside the gene matches. This CDR3 reads CAWSGLAGGIYEQFF. For the CDR3, the DNA is TGTGCCTGGAGCGGCCTAGCGGGAGGTATCTATGAGCAGTTCTTC.